This T cell receptor (beta chain) was observed in a study of Tregs in tolerant kidney transplant recipients. Study-level findings and limits: Biological reproducibility was not directly addressed in this study.

TCRdb keeps only in-frame clones here, not all; method: immunoSEQ multiplex PCR. The data contain approximately 2,500 clones, about 39% of them singletons. About this clone: No antigen is known for it.

After removal of 6 bases from V and 4 bases from J, the junction contained 10 bases not matched to a gene. Germline V gene data show CDR1 as MNHNS and CDR2 as SASEGT. This CDR3 is built from 15 residues. Sequenced material: Tregs from blood cultured with allogeneic cells. This receptor was obtained from a human donor in good health. The chain links TRBV6-1 to TRBJ2-5; 8 bases fit TRBD1. The CDR3 DNA is TGTGCCAGCAGACGGGCAGGGGGCCAGGGAGAGACCCAGTACTTC. As protein: CASRRAGGQGETQYF.